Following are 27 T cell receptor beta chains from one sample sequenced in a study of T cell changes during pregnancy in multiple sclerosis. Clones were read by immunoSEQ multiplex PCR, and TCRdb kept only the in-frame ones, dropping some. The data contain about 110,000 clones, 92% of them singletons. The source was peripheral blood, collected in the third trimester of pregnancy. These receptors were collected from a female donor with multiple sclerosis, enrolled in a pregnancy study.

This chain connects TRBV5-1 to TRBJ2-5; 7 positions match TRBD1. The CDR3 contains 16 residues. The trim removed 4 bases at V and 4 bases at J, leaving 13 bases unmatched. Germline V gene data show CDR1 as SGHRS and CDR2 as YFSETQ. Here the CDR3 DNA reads TGCGCCAGCAGCCCAGGACAGGCAGTCGCAACAGAGACCCAGTACTTC. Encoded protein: CASSPGQAVATETQYF. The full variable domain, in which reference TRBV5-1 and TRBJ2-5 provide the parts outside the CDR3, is KAGVTQTPRYLIKTRGQQVTLSCSPISGHRSVSWYQQTPGQGLQFLFEYFSETQRNKGNFPGRFSGRQFSNSRSEMNVSTLELGDSALYLCASSPGQAVATETQYFGPGTRLLVL.

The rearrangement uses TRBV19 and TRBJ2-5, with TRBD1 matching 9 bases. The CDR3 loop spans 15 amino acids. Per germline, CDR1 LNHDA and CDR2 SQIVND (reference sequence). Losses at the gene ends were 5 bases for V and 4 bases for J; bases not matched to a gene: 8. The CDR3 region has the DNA TGTGCCAGTAGTTCCACCGGGACAGGGCTAGAGACCCAGTACTTC. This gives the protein CASSSTGTGLETQYF.

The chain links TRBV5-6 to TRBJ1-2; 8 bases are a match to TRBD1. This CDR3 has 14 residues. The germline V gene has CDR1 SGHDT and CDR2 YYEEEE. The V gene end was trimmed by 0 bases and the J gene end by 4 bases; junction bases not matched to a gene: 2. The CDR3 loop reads CASSLETGAYGYTF. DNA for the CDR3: TGTGCCAGCAGCTTGGAGACAGGGGCCTATGGCTACACCTTC.

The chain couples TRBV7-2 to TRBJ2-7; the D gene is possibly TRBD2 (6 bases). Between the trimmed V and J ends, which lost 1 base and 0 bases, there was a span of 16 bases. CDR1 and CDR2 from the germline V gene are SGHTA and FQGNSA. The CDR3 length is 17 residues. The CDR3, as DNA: TGTGCCAGCAGCTTAGGCCCGGGGGTGGGGAGCTCCTACGAGCAGTACTTC. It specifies CASSLGPGVGSSYEQYF.

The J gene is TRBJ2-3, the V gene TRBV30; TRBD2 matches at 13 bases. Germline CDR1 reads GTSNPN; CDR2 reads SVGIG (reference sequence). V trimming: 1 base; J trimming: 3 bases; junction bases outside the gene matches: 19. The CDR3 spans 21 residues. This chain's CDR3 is CAWSGLIRLAGGQEDTDTQYF. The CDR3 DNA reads TGTGCCTGGAGTGGATTAATTCGACTAGCGGGGGGCCAGGAGGATACAGATACGCAGTATTTT.

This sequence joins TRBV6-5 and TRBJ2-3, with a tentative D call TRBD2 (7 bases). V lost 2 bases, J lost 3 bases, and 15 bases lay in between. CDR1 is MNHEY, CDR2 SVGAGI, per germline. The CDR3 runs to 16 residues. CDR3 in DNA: TGTGCCAGCAGTTACGGGAGGGTTACAGGGACAGATACGCAGTATTTT. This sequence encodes CASSYGRVTGTDTQYF.

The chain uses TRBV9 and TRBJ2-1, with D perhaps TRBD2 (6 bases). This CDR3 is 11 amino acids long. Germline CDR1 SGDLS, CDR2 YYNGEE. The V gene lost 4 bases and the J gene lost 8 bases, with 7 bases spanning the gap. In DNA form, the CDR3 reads TGTGCCAGCAGCTGGAGGGATGAGCAGTTCTTC. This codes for CASSWRDEQFF.

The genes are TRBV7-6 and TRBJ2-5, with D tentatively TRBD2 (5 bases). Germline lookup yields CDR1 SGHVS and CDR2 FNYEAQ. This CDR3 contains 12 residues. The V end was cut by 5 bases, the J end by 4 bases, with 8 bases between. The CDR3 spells CASSARGETQYF. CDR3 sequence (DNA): TGTGCCAGCAGCGCACGGGGAGAGACCCAGTACTTC.

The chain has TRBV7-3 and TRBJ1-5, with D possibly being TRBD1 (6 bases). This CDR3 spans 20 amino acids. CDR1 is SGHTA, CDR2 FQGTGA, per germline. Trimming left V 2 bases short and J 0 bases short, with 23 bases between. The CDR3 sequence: CASSLDPPADSPDSNQPQHF. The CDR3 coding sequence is TGTGCCAGCAGCTTAGACCCCCCTGCGGACAGTCCGGATAGCAATCAGCCCCAGCATTTT.

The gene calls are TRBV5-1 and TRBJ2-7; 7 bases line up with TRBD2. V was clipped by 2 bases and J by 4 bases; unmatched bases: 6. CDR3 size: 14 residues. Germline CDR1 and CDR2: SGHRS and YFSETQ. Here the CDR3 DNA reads TGCGCCAGCAGCTTCGGAGCTAGCGGATACGAGCAGTACTTC. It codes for CASSFGASGYEQYF. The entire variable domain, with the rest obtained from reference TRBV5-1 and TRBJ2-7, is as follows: KAGVTQTPRYLIKTRGQQVTLSCSPISGHRSVSWYQQTPGQGLQFLFEYFSETQRNKGNFPGRFSGRQFSNSRSEMNVSTLELGDSALYLCASSFGASGYEQYFGPGTRLTVT.

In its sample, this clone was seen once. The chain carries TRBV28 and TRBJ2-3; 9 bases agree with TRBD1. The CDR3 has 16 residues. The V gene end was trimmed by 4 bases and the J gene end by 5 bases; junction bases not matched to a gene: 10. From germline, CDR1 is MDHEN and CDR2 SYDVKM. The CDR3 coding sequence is TGTGCCAGCAGTTCCCTGACAGGGGGAATTAAAGATACGCAGTATTTT. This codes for CASSSLTGGIKDTQYF.

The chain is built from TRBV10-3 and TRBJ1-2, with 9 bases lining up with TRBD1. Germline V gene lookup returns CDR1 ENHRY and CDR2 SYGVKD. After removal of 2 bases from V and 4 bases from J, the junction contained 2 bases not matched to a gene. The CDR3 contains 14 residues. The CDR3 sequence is CAISELGQGYGYTF. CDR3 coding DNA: TGTGCCATCAGTGAGCTGGGACAGGGCTATGGCTACACCTTC.

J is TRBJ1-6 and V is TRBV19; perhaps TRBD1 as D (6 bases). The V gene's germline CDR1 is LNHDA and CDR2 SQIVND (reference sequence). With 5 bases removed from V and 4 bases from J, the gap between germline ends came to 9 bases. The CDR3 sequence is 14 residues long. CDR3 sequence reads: CASSPGQYNSPLHF. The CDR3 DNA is TGTGCCAGTAGTCCGGGACAATATAATTCACCCCTCCACTTT.

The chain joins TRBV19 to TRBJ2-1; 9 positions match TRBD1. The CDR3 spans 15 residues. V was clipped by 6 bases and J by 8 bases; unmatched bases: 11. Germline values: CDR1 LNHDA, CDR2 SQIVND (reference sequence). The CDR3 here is CASSLQGQGWHEQFF. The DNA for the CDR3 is TGTGCCAGTAGCCTTCAGGGACAGGGTTGGCATGAGCAGTTCTTC.

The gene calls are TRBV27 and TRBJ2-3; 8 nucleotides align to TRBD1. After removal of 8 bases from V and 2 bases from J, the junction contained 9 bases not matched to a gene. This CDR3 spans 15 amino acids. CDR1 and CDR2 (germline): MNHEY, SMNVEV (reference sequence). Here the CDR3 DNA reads TGTGCCAGCCGCCCGGGACAGGCGGTCACAGATACGCAGTATTTT. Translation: CASRPGQAVTDTQYF.

CDR3 amino acids: CASSQEEGRVTEAFF. For the CDR3, the DNA is TGCGCCAGCAGCCAAGAAGAGGGAAGGGTCACTGAAGCTTTCTTT. The chain has TRBV4-1 and TRBJ1-1; D gene ambiguous. Trimming removed 0 bases at V and 4 bases at J, with 12 bases between. The germline V gene encodes CDR1 MGHRA and CDR2 YSYEKL. CDR3 length: 15 residues.

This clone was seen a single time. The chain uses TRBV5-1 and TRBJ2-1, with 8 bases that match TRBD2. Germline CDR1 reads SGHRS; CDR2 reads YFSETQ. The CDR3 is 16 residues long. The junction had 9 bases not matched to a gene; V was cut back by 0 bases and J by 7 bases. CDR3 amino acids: CASSLDVAGHGNEQFF. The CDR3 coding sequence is TGCGCCAGCAGCTTGGATGTAGCGGGACATGGGAATGAGCAGTTCTTC.

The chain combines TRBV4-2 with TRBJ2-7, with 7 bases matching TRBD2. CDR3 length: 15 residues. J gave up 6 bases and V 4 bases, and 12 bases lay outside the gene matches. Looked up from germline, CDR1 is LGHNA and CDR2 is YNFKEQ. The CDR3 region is CASSLIWGGRGEQYF. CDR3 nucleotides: TGTGCCAGCAGCCTCATTTGGGGGGGGAGGGGCGAGCAGTACTTC.

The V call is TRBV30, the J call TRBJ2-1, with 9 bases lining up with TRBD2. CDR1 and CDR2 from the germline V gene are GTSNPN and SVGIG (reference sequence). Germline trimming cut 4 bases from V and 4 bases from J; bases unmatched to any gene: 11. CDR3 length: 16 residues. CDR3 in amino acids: CAWITATSGLYNEQFF. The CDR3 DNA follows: TGTGCCTGGATTACCGCGACTAGCGGATTATACAATGAGCAGTTCTTC.

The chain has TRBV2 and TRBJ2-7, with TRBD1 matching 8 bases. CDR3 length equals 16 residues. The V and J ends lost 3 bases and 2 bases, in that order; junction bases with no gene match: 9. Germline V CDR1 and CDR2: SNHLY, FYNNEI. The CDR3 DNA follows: TGTGCCAGCAGTGACCCCCGGGACAGGTCGACCTACGAGCAGTACTTC. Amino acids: CASSDPRDRSTYEQYF.

The CDR3 sequence is CAISEEGANTEAFF. As DNA, the CDR3 is TGTGCCATCAGTGAAGAGGGGGCTAACACTGAAGCTTTCTTT. This chain connects TRBV10-3 to TRBJ1-1, with TRBD1 matching 7 bases. Germline V gives CDR1 ENHRY, CDR2 SYGVKD. CDR3 size: 14 residues. The V and J ends lost 3 bases and 2 bases, in that order; junction bases with no gene match: 3.

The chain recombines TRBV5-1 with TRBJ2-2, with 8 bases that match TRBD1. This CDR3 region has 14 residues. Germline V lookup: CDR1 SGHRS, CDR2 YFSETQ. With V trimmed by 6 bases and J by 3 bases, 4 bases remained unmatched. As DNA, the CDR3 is TGCGCCAGCACAGGACAGGGCGACACCGGGGAGCTGTTTTTT. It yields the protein CASTGQGDTGELFF.

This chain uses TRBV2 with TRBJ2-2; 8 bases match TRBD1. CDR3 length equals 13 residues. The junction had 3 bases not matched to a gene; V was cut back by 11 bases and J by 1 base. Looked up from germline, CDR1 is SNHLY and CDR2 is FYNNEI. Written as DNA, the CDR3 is TGTGCCGGGGGACAGGAGAACACCGGGGAGCTGTTTTTT. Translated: CAGGQENTGELFF.

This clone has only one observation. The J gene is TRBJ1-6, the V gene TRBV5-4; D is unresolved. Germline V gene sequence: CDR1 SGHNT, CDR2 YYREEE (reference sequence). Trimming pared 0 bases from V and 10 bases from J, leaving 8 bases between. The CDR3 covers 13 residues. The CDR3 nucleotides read TGTGCCAGCAGCTTGGAGTTAGAATCACCCCTCCACTTT. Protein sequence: CASSLELESPLHF.

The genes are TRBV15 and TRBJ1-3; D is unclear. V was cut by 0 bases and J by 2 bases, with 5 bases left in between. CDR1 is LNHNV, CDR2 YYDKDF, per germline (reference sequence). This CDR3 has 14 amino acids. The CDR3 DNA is TGTGCCACCAGCAGAGAGAGAACTGGAAACACCATATATTTT. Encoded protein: CATSRERTGNTIYF.

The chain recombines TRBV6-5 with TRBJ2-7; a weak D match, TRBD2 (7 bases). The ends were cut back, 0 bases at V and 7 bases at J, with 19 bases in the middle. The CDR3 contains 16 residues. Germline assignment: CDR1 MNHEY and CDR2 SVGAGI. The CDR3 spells CASSYSSGEGLWEQYF. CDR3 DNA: TGTGCCAGCAGTTACTCGTCAGGGGAGGGGCTGTGGGAGCAGTACTTC.

DNA of the CDR3: TGTGCTAGTGGTTTTTTTAGCGGGGCTAGCACAGATACGCAGTATTTT. Translated: CASGFFSGASTDTQYF. The chain links TRBV12-5 to TRBJ2-3, with 8 bases aligning to TRBD2. CDR3 length: 16 amino acids. Germline V gives CDR1 LGHNT, CDR2 FRNRAP. Trimming took 3 bases from V and 0 from J; bases not matched to a gene: 5.